This T cell receptor (beta chain) was recovered during a study of cytomegalovirus exposure and HLA in healthy donors (dated by TCRdb to about 2017). Broadly, across the study: A later analysis indicated that the 95 to 150 validation repertoires were generated on the platform also employed for the 600 to 750 repertoires of the first cohort. The study aimed to test whether cataloging public T cell receptors could reveal signatures of past pathogen exposure. Besides the first cohort of 666 subjects, a separate validation cohort made up of roughly 120 different subjects was used. High-throughput TCR immunosequencing, statistical association of individual TCRs with disease status, and machine learning were combined to predict cytomegalovirus infection status. The study at large found these results: Three of the identified cytomegalovirus-associated TCR beta chains were confirmed in vitro to be specific for cytomegalovirus antigens. According to the authors, the approach could potentially be generalized to other disease states and immunological phenotypes. The study listed approximately 150 TCR beta chains as associated with cytomegalovirus. Across donors, most TCR sequences were observed very rarely, whereas some public TCRs were present in many individuals. A later analysis lacked HLA typing for the validation cohort, so it scored co-occurrence in that cohort across all 110 or so repertoires. In both the original and validation cohorts, the classifier was reported to diagnose cytomegalovirus status with high specificity and sensitivity. A later analysis found that TCRs clustered in the first cohort also tended to co-occur in the approximately 120 validation repertoires, with approximately 95% of cluster scores above 0.

The donors belonged to the validation cohort of about 110 subjects, which was separate from the approximately 680-subject first cohort. Library preparation used the immunoSEQ multiplex PCR assay. The study's own analysis went as follows. A statistical classification framework was built to diagnose cytomegalovirus status from the catalog of TCR beta chain sequences. Imported from immuneACCESS, the table was reduced by TCRdb to in-frame sequences with V and J called. These copies leave out some clones; in studies compared against another copy, an unresolved V gene accounts for under half, and the cause of the remainder is not known. V and J calls and clone size are as listed in that table; D and trimming were resolved from the DNA. The sample contains 180,000 or so clones, 84% of them found a single time. Roughly 12% of the sample goes to the ten largest clones. Points on this clone: It lacks a known antigen. Per-base quality was not reported, and no clone a single base away is much larger than it.

Sequences were obtained from PBMCs. The receptor was derived from a woman in her twenties or thirties in good health and CMV-seropositive.

The nucleotides are TGCGCCAGCAGCCAAACGACAGTGCCCAATCAGCCCCAGCATTTT. Translated, this is CASSQTTVPNQPQHF. The chain links TRBV4-1 with TRBJ1-5; TRBD1 is perhaps the D gene, given 5 matching bases. The junction shows trimming of 2 bases on V and 3 bases on J, plus 11 bases between the germline ends. Spanning cysteine to phenylalanine, the CDR3 consists of 15 amino acids. CDR3 DNA only is kept here, 45 bases in frame from base 1. As encoded in the germline V gene, CDR1 is MGHRA while CDR2 is YSYEKL.